This TCR beta chain stems from a study of blood T cell repertoires in COVID-19. Study-wide background: Whether acute or convalescent, the COVID-19 samples came from the United States, Italy and Spain. The analysed material was cDNA or gDNA that came from T cells, B-cell-depleted T cells, or PBMCs.

In the study's own analysis: How many nucleated cells were present was estimated from reference gene primer amplification. Profiling relied on immunoSEQ multiplex PCR, and the TCRdb table lists in-frame clones only, not all of them. Clonal size and the V and J genes are those of that table, whereas D and trimming came from the DNA. The sample holds roughly 250,000 clones, approximately 90% seen once. The CDR3 runs 15 residues. Germline CDR1 reads SQVTM; CDR2 reads ANQGSEA. V was shortened by 6 bases and J by 0 bases, with 17 bases between the two germline ends. This TCR was sampled from a woman aged 35 to 49 with acute or convalescent COVID-19. This chain links TRBV29-1 with TRBJ2-5, with D perhaps TRBD1 (6 bases). Sequenced: peripheral blood. The CDR3 DNA is TGCAGCGTCGCCGCGCCCGACAGGTACCAAGAGACCCAGTACTTC. It yields the protein CSVAAPDRYQETQYF.